Presented here are 15 T cell receptor beta chains from one specimen sequenced in a study of T cells in Graves' hyperthyroidism and ophthalmopathy. Amplification yielded TCR beta CDR3 regions, with RNA transcripts as the source. A first-round RT-PCR of the TCR CDR3 used the HTBI primer set. TCRdb ran MiXCR on the multiplex PCR reads and lists one entry per CDR3 protein. The sample lists some 650,000 distinct CDR3 sequences; 16% were seen once. The sequenced sample was blood. Receptors were obtained from a woman aged 40 to 50 with Graves' ophthalmopathy.

In this sample, this clonotype turned up a few times. This chain joins TRBV6-6 and TRBJ2-7; 11 nucleotides match TRBD2. The germline V gene has CDR1 MNHNY and CDR2 SVGAGI (reference sequence). The CDR3 has 16 amino acids. J lost 3 bases, V lost 0 bases, and 4 bases had no gene match. The DNA for the CDR3 is TGTGCCAGCAGTTACTCGACTAGCGGGATGTTCTACGAGCAGTACTTC. Translation gives CASSYSTSGMFYEQYF.

This chain uses TRBV20-1 with TRBJ2-1; TRBD2 matches 8 bases. The germline gives CDR1 DFQATT, CDR2 SNEGSKA (reference sequence). V lost 4 bases to trimming and J lost 4 bases; unmatched junction nucleotides: 6. The CDR3 spans 14 residues. The CDR3 DNA reads TGCAGTGCTAAGCAGTCGGGGGGGTACAATGAGCAGTTCTTC. This translates into CSAKQSGGYNEQFF.

This sequence joins TRBV6-2 or TRBV6-3 and TRBJ2-5, with D unresolved. Trimming cost V 5 bases and J 4 bases, with 11 bases left between them. The CDR3 extends over 13 amino acids. Germline lookup yields CDR1 MNHEY and CDR2 SVGEGT. Here the CDR3 reads CASSTTWRETQYF. The CDR3 DNA sequence: TGTGCCAGCAGTACGACTTGGAGAGAGACCCAGTACTTC.

This clonotype was counted ten times or more. The J gene is TRBJ2-2, the V gene TRBV6-1; D possibly corresponds to TRBD2 (6 bases). V dropped 2 bases and J dropped 5 bases, with 15 bases sitting between them. The CDR3 consists of 16 residues. CDR1 and CDR2 from the germline V gene are MNHNS and SASEGT. CDR3 loop: CASSESLAHATGELFF. In nucleotides, the CDR3 is TGTGCCAGCAGTGAAAGTCTAGCGCACGCAACCGGGGAGCTGTTTTTT.

The table lists this clonotype with a few counts. The rearrangement joins TRBV19 to TRBJ1-4; 8 nucleotides match TRBD1. With V trimmed by 4 bases and J by 4 bases, 2 bases remained unmatched. This CDR3 comprises 14 residues. Germline V gives CDR1 LNHDA, CDR2 SQIVND (reference sequence). Here the CDR3 reads CASSTDRDNEKLFF. The CDR3 DNA is TGTGCCAGTAGTACGGACAGGGATAATGAAAAACTGTTTTTT.

At least ten counts were recorded for this clonotype. V usage is TRBV20-1 and J usage is TRBJ2-3; no clear D gene. V dropped 2 bases and J dropped 2 bases, with 11 bases sitting between them. This CDR3 region has 14 residues. Germline-derived CDR1 and CDR2 are DFQATT and SNEGSKA (reference sequence). The CDR3 sequence is CSARRVGSTDTQYF. The CDR3 nucleotides are TGCAGTGCTAGACGGGTGGGATCCACAGATACGCAGTATTTT.

This clonotype was counted many times. CDR3 protein: CASSLWTGVAGYTF. CDR3 DNA sequence: TGTGCCAGCAGCTTATGGACAGGGGTAGCTGGCTACACCTTC. This chain links TRBV11-2 with TRBJ1-2, with 9 bases identical to TRBD1. The CDR3 is made up of 14 amino acids. The trim removed 2 bases at V and 7 bases at J, leaving 5 bases unmatched. Germline-derived CDR1 and CDR2 are SGHAT and FQNNGV.

This clonotype has ten or more counts. The chain has TRBV2 and TRBJ1-1; perhaps TRBD1 as D (6 bases). Germline CDR1 and CDR2: SNHLY and FYNNEI. Trimming took 3 bases from V and 4 from J, leaving 18 bases between them. This CDR3 is 16 amino acids long. The CDR3 sequence: CASSDRGRPVGTEAFF. CDR3 nucleotides: TGTGCCAGCAGTGACAGGGGTCGACCGGTAGGCACTGAAGCTTTCTTT.

This sequence joins TRBV19 and TRBJ2-1; 11 bases align to TRBD2. This CDR3 is 13 amino acids long. V lost 2 bases to trimming and J lost 9 bases; unmatched junction nucleotides: 0. Germline values: CDR1 LNHDA, CDR2 SQIVND (reference sequence). The CDR3 protein is CASSITSGGEQFF. The CDR3 DNA sequence: TGTGCCAGTAGTATAACTAGCGGGGGTGAGCAGTTCTTC. Full variable domain (remainder filled in from reference TRBV19 and TRBJ2-1): DGGITQSPKYLFRKEGQNVTLSCEQNLNHDAMYWYRQDPGQGLRLIYYSQIVNDFQKGDIAEGYSVSREKKESFPLTVTSAQKNPTAFYLCASSITSGGEQFFGPGTRLTVL.

This clonotype was counted ten times or more. The rearrangement links TRBV11-1 to TRBJ2-2, with TRBD2 identical over 8 bases. The germline gives CDR1 SGHAT, CDR2 FQDESV (reference sequence). This CDR3 is built from 16 residues. With 7 bases clipped from V and 7 bases from J, the junction kept 14 bases outside the gene matches. The CDR3 loop reads CASTLGGLAVRGELFF. The CDR3 DNA is TGTGCCAGCACCCTCGGCGGACTAGCCGTACGCGGGGAGCTGTTTTTT.

The chain is built from TRBV12-5 and TRBJ2-3; D gene uncertain. Germline V CDR1 and CDR2: LGHNT, FRNRAP. V was cut by 2 bases and J by 5 bases, with 2 bases left in between. The CDR3 spans 11 residues. DNA of the CDR3: TGTGCTAGTGGTTTGAGAGATACGCAGTATTTT. Its protein is CASGLRDTQYF.

This clonotype appeared a few times. The rearrangement joins TRBV7-3 to TRBJ1-1, with 12 bases matching TRBD1. The CDR3 loop spans 16 amino acids. Germline assignment: CDR1 SGHTA and CDR2 FQGTGA. J gave up 5 bases and V 4 bases, and 8 bases lay outside the gene matches. The CDR3 sequence: CASSSGTGGVGTEAFF. DNA of the CDR3: TGTGCCAGCAGCTCGGGGACAGGGGGCGTGGGTACTGAAGCTTTCTTT.

This clonotype was seen a few times. The chain employs TRBV6-2 or TRBV6-3 and TRBJ2-7, with TRBD2 matching 8 bases. This CDR3 has 15 amino acids. J was trimmed by 5 bases and V by 2 bases; bases with no gene match: 8. The V gene's germline CDR1 is MNHEY and CDR2 SVGEGT. The CDR3 here is CASSYAWSGRNEQYF. The CDR3 bases are TGTGCCAGCAGTTACGCATGGAGCGGGAGAAACGAGCAGTACTTC.

This clonotype was recorded at least ten times. CDR3 sequence reads: CASSREATQETQYF. Written as DNA, the CDR3 is TGTGCCAGCTCTAGGGAGGCAACCCAAGAGACCCAGTACTTC. The chain couples TRBV7-8 to TRBJ2-5; D is possibly TRBD2 (6 bases). The ends were cut back, 8 bases at V and 1 base at J, with 14 bases in the middle. Germline CDR1 is SGHVS and CDR2 is FQNEAQ. The length of the CDR3 is 14 residues.

This clonotype was detected many times. The J gene is TRBJ1-2, the V gene TRBV28; tentatively, D is TRBD1 (5 bases). CDR1 is MDHEN and CDR2 is SYDVKM in the germline V gene. The CDR3 loop spans 12 amino acids. Trimming pared 10 bases from V and 4 bases from J, leaving 13 bases between. DNA of the CDR3: TGTGCCACTCGGGGCGGGGTCTATGGCTACACCTTC. Protein sequence: CATRGGVYGYTF.